The sequence of this T cell receptor (beta chain) was determined in a study of shared clonotypes between healthy human individuals. The germline gives CDR1 SGHTA, CDR2 FQGNSA. V lost 8 bases to trimming and J lost 1 base, with 13 bases between them. CDR3 size: 14 residues. Libraries were prepared by immunoSEQ multiplex PCR; TCRdb keeps only in-frame clonotypes and omits some of them. The profile shows over a million clones, roughly 80% of them singletons. The sequence was obtained from a man younger than 35 in good health. The sample was memory CD4+ T cells sorted from blood. Subset reported: CD45RA-negative fraction. The gene calls are TRBV7-2 and TRBJ2-3; maybe TRBD2 (5 bases). This chain's CDR3 is CASSKRTGTDTQYF. Here the CDR3 DNA reads TGTGCCAGCTCGAAAAGGACTGGCACAGATACGCAGTATTTT. Filled out from reference TRBV7-2 and TRBJ2-3, the complete variable domain reads GAGVSQSPSNKVTEKGKDVELRCDPISGHTALYWYRQSLGQGLEFLIYFQGNSAPDKSGLPSDRFSAERTGGSVSTLTIQRTQQEDSAVYLCASSKRTGTDTQYFGPGTRLTVL.